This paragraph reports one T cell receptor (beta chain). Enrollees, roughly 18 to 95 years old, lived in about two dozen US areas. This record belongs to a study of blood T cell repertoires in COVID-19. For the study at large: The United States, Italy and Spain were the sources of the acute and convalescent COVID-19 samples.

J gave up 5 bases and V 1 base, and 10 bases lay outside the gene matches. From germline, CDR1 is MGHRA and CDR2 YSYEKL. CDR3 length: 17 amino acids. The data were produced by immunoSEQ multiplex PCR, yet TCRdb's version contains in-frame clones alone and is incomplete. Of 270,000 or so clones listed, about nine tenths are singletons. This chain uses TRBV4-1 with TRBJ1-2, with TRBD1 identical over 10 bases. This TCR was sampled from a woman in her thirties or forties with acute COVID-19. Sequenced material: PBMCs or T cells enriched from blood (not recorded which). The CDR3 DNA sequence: TGCGCCAGCAGCCAAGCTCGGACAGGGGGTATAGGGTATGGCTACACCTTC. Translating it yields CASSQARTGGIGYGYTF.